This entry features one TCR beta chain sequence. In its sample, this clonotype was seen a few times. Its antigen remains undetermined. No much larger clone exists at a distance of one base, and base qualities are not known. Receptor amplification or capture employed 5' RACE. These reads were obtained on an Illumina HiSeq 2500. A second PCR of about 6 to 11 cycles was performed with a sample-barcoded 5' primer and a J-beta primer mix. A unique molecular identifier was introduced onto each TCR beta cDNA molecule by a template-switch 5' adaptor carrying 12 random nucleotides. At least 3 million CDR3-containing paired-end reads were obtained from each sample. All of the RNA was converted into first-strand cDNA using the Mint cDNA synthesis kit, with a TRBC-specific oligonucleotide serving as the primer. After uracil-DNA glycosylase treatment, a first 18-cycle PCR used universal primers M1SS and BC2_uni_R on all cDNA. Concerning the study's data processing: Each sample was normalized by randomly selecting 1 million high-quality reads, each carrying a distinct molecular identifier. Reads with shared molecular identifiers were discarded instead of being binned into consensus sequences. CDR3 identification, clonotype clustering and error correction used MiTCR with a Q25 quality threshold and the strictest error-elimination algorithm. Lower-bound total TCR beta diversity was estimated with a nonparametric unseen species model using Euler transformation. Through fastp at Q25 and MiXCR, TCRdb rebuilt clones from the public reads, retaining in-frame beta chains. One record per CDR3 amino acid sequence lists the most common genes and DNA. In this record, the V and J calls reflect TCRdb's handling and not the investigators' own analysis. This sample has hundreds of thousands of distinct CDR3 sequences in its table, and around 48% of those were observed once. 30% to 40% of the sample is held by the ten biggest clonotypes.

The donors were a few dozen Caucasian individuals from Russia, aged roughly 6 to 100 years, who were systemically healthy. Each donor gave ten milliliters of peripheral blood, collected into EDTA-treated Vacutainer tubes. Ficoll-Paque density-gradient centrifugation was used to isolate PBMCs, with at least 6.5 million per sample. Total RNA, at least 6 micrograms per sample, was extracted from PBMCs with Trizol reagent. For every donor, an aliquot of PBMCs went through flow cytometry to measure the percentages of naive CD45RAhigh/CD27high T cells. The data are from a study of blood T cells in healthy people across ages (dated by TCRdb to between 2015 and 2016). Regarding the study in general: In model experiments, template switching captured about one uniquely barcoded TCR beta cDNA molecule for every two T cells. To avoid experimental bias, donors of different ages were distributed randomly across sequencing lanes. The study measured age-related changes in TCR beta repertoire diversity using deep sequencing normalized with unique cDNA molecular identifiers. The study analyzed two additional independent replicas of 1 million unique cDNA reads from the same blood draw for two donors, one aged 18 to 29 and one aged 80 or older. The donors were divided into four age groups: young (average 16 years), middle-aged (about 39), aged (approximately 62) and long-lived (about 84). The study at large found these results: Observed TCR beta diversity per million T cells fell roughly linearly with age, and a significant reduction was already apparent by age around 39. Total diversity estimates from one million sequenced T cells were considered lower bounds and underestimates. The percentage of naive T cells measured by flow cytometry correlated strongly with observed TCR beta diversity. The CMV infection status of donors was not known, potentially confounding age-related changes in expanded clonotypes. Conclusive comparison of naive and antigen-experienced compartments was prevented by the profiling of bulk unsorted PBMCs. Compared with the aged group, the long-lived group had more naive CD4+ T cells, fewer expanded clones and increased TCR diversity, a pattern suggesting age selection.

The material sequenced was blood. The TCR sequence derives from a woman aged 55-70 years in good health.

The DNA is TGCGCCAGCAGCCAGTACCTCGACAGGGATATCCACAATGAGCAGTTCTTC. It translates as CASSQYLDRDIHNEQFF. The V and J genes are TRBV4-3 and TRBJ2-1; TRBD1 fits 7 bases in the junction. V has 3 bases trimmed and J has 5 bases trimmed; junction bases matching no gene number 13. CDR1 and CDR2 are read off the germline V gene as LGHNA and YSLEER. The CDR3, from cysteine to phenylalanine, totals 17 residues. Just the 51-base CDR3 DNA is kept, in frame starting at base 1.